This T cell receptor beta chain was retrieved from a study of blood T cells in healthy people across ages. Study-level points and caveats: Total diversity from one million sequenced T cells was likely underestimated. Roughly linearly, TCR beta diversity per million T cells fell as age increased.

V lost 0 bases and J lost 4, with 10 bases in between. Germline lookup yields CDR1 SGHRS and CDR2 YFSETQ. The length of the CDR3 is 14 residues. This clonotype showed up just a few times. What it binds is unknown. PCR was performed a second time for roughly 7 to 11 cycles using a sample-barcoded 5' primer and a J-beta primer mix. Samples each returned at least 3 million CDR3-containing paired-end reads. TCRdb fed the 5' RACE reads into MiXCR, producing one record per CDR3 protein. The profile shows more than 650,000 distinct CDR3 sequences, 22% of them singletons. The V gene is TRBV5-1, the J gene TRBJ2-5; perhaps TRBD1 as D (5 bases). Sequencing was done on a sample of blood. The source is a man in his sixties or seventies in good health. CDR3 sequence reads: CASSLGQFVETQYF. The CDR3 coding sequence is TGCGCCAGCAGCTTGGGACAGTTCGTAGAGACCCAGTACTTC.